Below, 29 T cell receptor beta chains from the same sample are listed, as sequenced in a study of CD8+ T cells in alopecia areata. Regarding treatment: oral pan-JAK inhibitor, 5-10 mg twice daily. cDNA serving as the sequencing template came from extracted, reverse transcribed RNA. Measured with immunoSEQ multiplex PCR; TCRdb has only the in-frame clones, and not every one. This sample has some 150,000 clones, with 45% to 60% found just once. The source was CD8+ T cells sorted from blood, collected at week 4, from a patient treated with tofacitinib. The origin of the receptors is a human donor with alopecia areata.

V is TRBV30 and J is TRBJ2-1, with TRBD2 matching over 14 bases. The CDR3 consists of 12 residues. V lost 7 bases, J lost 9 bases, and 2 bases stayed unmatched. Germline-derived CDR1 and CDR2 are GTSNPN and SVGIG (reference sequence). The CDR3 spells CASTSGGAEQFF. The CDR3 DNA is TGTGCCTCGACTAGCGGGGGGGCTGAGCAGTTCTTC.

This chain links TRBV12-5 with TRBJ2-1; 8 nucleotides agree with TRBD2. Trimming took 5 bases from V and 4 from J; bases not matched to a gene: 10. This CDR3 is built from 16 residues. CDR1 and CDR2 (germline): LGHNT, FRNRAP. The CDR3 region has the DNA TGTGCTAGTGGTCCCCTTTCAGCGGGGGCGTACAATGAGCAGTTCTTC. Amino acids: CASGPLSAGAYNEQFF.

The chain joins TRBV9 to TRBJ2-3, with D perhaps matching TRBD2 (6 bases). Germline V lookup: CDR1 SGDLS, CDR2 YYNGEE. This CDR3 region has 17 residues. The ends were cut back, 4 bases at V and 2 bases at J, with 20 bases in the middle. The CDR3 loop reads CASSPWGGGDHTDTQYF. Written as DNA, the CDR3 is TGTGCCAGCAGCCCTTGGGGAGGCGGGGACCACACAGATACGCAGTATTTT. Using reference TRBV9 and TRBJ2-3 for the parts outside the CDR3, the full variable domain is DSGVTQTPKHLITATGQRVTLRCSPRSGDLSVYWYQQSLDQGLQFLIQYYNGEERAKGNILERFSAQQFPDLHSELNLSSLELGDSALYFCASSPWGGGDHTDTQYFGPGTRLTVL.

The genes are TRBV5-5 and TRBJ2-7, with D possibly being TRBD1 (5 bases). Trimming took 1 base from V and 7 from J, leaving 18 bases between them. This CDR3 is 15 amino acids long. The V gene's germline CDR1 is SGHKS and CDR2 YYEKEE (reference sequence). In DNA, the CDR3 is TGTGCCAGCAGCTTGAGGCCAGCACCTACAGGAGAGCAGTACTTC. Protein: CASSLRPAPTGEQYF. Looking up the rest from reference TRBV5-5 and TRBJ2-7 gives the full variable domain: DAGVTQSPTHLIKTRGQQVTLRCSPISGHKSVSWYQQVLGQGPQFIFQYYEKEERGRGNFPDRFSARQFPNYSSELNVNALLLGDSALYLCASSLRPAPTGEQYFGPGTRLTVT.

J is TRBJ2-1 and V is TRBV13; 8 positions match TRBD2. Germline CDR1 reads PRHDT; CDR2 reads FYEKMQ (reference sequence). This CDR3 is 18 amino acids long. Losses at the gene ends were 2 bases for V and 0 bases for J; bases not matched to a gene: 9. CDR3 bases: TGTGCCAGCAGCTTATATGCGGGGGGCAAGGGCTCCTACAATGAGCAGTTCTTC. It is translated as CASSLYAGGKGSYNEQFF.

V is TRBV7-3 and J is TRBJ1-6; possibly TRBD1 for D (6 bases). The CDR3 extends over 14 amino acids. With 4 bases removed from V and 5 bases from J, the gap between germline ends came to 9 bases. Germline V gives CDR1 SGHTA, CDR2 FQGTGA. CDR3 sequence (DNA): TGTGCCAGCAGCTCCTCAGGGGATAATTCACCCCTCCACTTT. Its protein is CASSSSGDNSPLHF. Full variable domain (rest looked up from reference TRBV7-3 and TRBJ1-6): GAGVSQTPSNKVTEKGKYVELRCDPISGHTALYWYRQSLGQGPEFLIYFQGTGAADDSGLPNDRFFAVRPEGSVSTLKIQRTERGDSAVYLCASSSSGDNSPLHFGNGTRLTVT.

In its sample, this clone was seen once. The chain employs TRBV25-1 and TRBJ1-4, with unresolved D. Trimming cost V 4 bases and J 8 bases, with 5 bases left between them. Germline values: CDR1 MGHDK, CDR2 SYGVNS. The CDR3 is 11 residues long. The CDR3 here is CASSVSEKLFF. The CDR3, as DNA: TGTGCCAGCAGTGTTTCCGAAAAACTGTTTTTT. Full variable domain (missing parts from reference TRBV25-1 and TRBJ1-4): EADIYQTPRYLVIGTGKKITLECSQTMGHDKMYWYQQDPGMELHLIHYSYGVNSTEKGDLSSESTVSRIRTEHFPLTLESARPSHTSQYLCASSVSEKLFFGSGTQLSVL.

This clone came up a few times. This chain uses TRBV5-6 with TRBJ1-2, with D perhaps matching TRBD1 (6 bases). Germline-derived CDR1 and CDR2 are SGHDT and YYEEEE. The length of the CDR3 is 13 residues. Between the trimmed V and J ends, which lost 4 bases and 8 bases, there was a span of 15 bases. As DNA, the CDR3 is TGTGCCAGCAGCGAACAGGGTACAGCGGGCTACACCTTC. This translates into CASSEQGTAGYTF.

The rearrangement joins TRBV23-1 to TRBJ1-5, with a tentative D call TRBD1 (5 bases). TRBV23-1 is designated an ORF whose function remains uncertain. Trimming shortened V by 3 bases and J by 2 bases, and 17 bases separated the two germline ends. The CDR3 loop spans 17 amino acids. CDR3 nucleotide sequence: TGCGCCAGCAGTCACCGACAGCCGAGGGTCCGCAATCAGCCCCAGCATTTT. This codes for CASSHRQPRVRNQPQHF.

This sequence joins TRBV5-1 and TRBJ1-1; D is undetermined. The CDR3 totals 13 residues. V gave up 4 bases and J gave up 1 base, with 8 bases separating them. CDR1 SGHRS and CDR2 YFSETQ come from the germline V gene. CDR3 nucleotides: TGCGCCAGCAGCCTGGGGTGGAACACTGAAGCTTTCTTT. Protein: CASSLGWNTEAFF. The full variable domain, its missing parts supplied by reference TRBV5-1 and TRBJ1-1, is KAGVTQTPRYLIKTRGQQVTLSCSPISGHRSVSWYQQTPGQGLQFLFEYFSETQRNKGNFPGRFSGRQFSNSRSEMNVSTLELGDSALYLCASSLGWNTEAFFGQGTRLTVV.

The gene calls are TRBV5-4 and TRBJ1-1; D uncertain. This CDR3 has 16 residues. The ends were cut back, 0 bases at V and 0 bases at J, with 12 bases in the middle. In germline, CDR1 is SGHNT, CDR2 YYREEE (reference sequence). The CDR3, as DNA: TGTGCCAGCAGCTTGGGGAGCGGGCCTCTGAACACTGAAGCTTTCTTT. It yields the protein CASSLGSGPLNTEAFF.

In its sample, this clone was seen a few times. The chain carries TRBV27 and TRBJ2-7; 10 bases align to TRBD1. Germline assignment: CDR1 MNHEY and CDR2 SMNVEV (reference sequence). This CDR3 has 16 residues. Trimming at V came to 5 bases and at J to 4 bases, leaving 11 bases not matched to a gene. This CDR3 is CASSPIGTGAKYEQYF. The CDR3 nucleotides read TGTGCCAGCAGTCCAATCGGGACAGGGGCCAAATACGAGCAGTACTTC.

This clone was recorded a few times. The rearrangement joins TRBV2 to TRBJ2-1; 9 nucleotides line up with TRBD1. Trimming removed 3 bases from V and 5 bases from J; junction bases left unmatched: 8. The CDR3 extends over 16 amino acids. CDR1 and CDR2 (germline): SNHLY, FYNNEI. Here the CDR3 reads CASSELDRGEDNEQFF. The CDR3 coding sequence is TGTGCCAGCAGTGAGCTCGACAGGGGGGAGGACAATGAGCAGTTCTTC.

The chain has TRBV13 and TRBJ2-2, with 9 bases lining up with TRBD1. From germline, CDR1 is PRHDT and CDR2 FYEKMQ (reference sequence). The J segment lost 7 bases and the V segment lost 4 bases, leaving 10 bases of the junction unmatched. The CDR3 runs to 16 residues. The CDR3, as DNA: TGTGCCAGCAGCTGGTCCGGGACAGGGACGGTCGGGGAGCTGTTTTTT. As protein: CASSWSGTGTVGELFF.

Only a few counts were recorded for this clone. The CDR3: CASSQANRGFVTEAFF. As DNA, the CDR3 is TGCGCCAGCAGCCAAGCGAACAGGGGATTTGTCACTGAAGCTTTCTTT. This chain links TRBV4-1 with TRBJ1-1, with 7 bases fitting TRBD1. After removal of 1 base from V and 4 bases from J, the junction contained 9 bases not matched to a gene. The CDR3 extends over 16 amino acids. Germline CDR1 and CDR2: MGHRA and YSYEKL.

This clone was counted only a few times. This chain uses TRBV2 with TRBJ2-1, with 11 positions matching TRBD1. Germline lookup yields CDR1 SNHLY and CDR2 FYNNEI. The CDR3 sequence is 13 residues long. J was trimmed by 8 bases and V by 5 bases; bases with no gene match: 2. The CDR3, as DNA: TGTGCCAGCAGTTGGACAGGGGGCGATGAGCAGTTCTTC. This sequence encodes CASSWTGGDEQFF. The variable domain in full, with the rest retrieved from reference TRBV2 and TRBJ2-1, is EPEVTQTPSHQVTQMGQEVILRCVPISNHLYFYWYRQILGQKVEFLVSFYNNEISEKSEIFDDQFSVERPDGSNFTLKIRSTKLEDSAMYFCASSWTGGDEQFFGPGTRLTVL.

This chain links TRBV4-2 with TRBJ2-3; 7 nucleotides agree with TRBD1. The CDR3 spans 15 residues. The germline CDR1 and CDR2 sequences are LGHNA and YNFKEQ. J was trimmed by 2 bases and V by 4 bases; bases with no gene match: 6. This chain's CDR3 is CASSPPGQSTDTQYF. DNA for the CDR3: TGTGCCAGCAGCCCACCGGGACAGTCCACAGATACGCAGTATTTT.

The V and J genes are TRBV11-1 and TRBJ2-7; 10 bases are shared with TRBD1. J lost 4 bases, V lost 6 bases, and 9 bases had no gene match. CDR3 length: 15 residues. Germline assignment: CDR1 SGHAT and CDR2 FQDESV (reference sequence). This chain's CDR3 is CASSNRDRGIYEQYF. The CDR3, as DNA: TGTGCCAGCAGTAACCGGGACAGGGGTATTTACGAGCAGTACTTC.

This sequence joins TRBV15 and TRBJ2-5; 8 nucleotides line up with TRBD2. Germline V gene sequence: CDR1 LNHNV, CDR2 YYDKDF (reference sequence). The CDR3 runs to 13 residues. The trim removed 5 bases at V and 3 bases at J, leaving 2 bases unmatched. The CDR3 sequence: CATSPGGEETQYF. Here the CDR3 DNA reads TGTGCCACCAGCCCGGGGGGGGAAGAGACCCAGTACTTC.

This chain links TRBV5-6 with TRBJ2-7; 9 positions agree with TRBD1. The germline CDR1 and CDR2 sequences are SGHDT and YYEEEE. Trimming took 3 bases from V and 2 from J; bases not matched to a gene: 6. This CDR3 spans 15 amino acids. CDR3 region: CASSSAGQGTYEQYF. CDR3 DNA: TGTGCCAGCAGCTCCGCGGGACAGGGAACCTACGAGCAGTACTTC.

The V gene is TRBV27, the J gene TRBJ2-5, with D tentatively TRBD2 (5 bases). V was trimmed by 3 bases and J by 0 bases, leaving 8 bases between them. In germline, CDR1 is MNHEY, CDR2 SMNVEV (reference sequence). The CDR3 runs to 14 residues. DNA of the CDR3: TGTGCCAGCAGTTTGACCGGGAACCAAGAGACCCAGTACTTC. The encoded protein is CASSLTGNQETQYF.

The chain uses TRBV4-1 and TRBJ2-5; no definite D call. The CDR3 length is 13 residues. Trimming shortened V by 3 bases and J by 3 bases, and 8 bases separated the two germline ends. Germline CDR1 is MGHRA and CDR2 is YSYEKL. The CDR3 protein is CASSHDAEETQYF. In DNA, the CDR3 is TGCGCCAGCAGCCACGATGCCGAAGAGACCCAGTACTTC.

The sample holds a few counts of this clone. This chain uses TRBV29-1 with TRBJ2-1; D not certain. Trimming shortened V by 4 bases and J by 6 bases, and 4 bases separated the two germline ends. This CDR3 has 10 residues. Per germline, CDR1 SQVTM and CDR2 ANQGSEA. The CDR3 sequence: CSVVVNEQFF. CDR3 nucleotide sequence: TGCAGCGTTGTTGTCAATGAGCAGTTCTTC.

The gene calls are TRBV27 and TRBJ1-2, with unresolved D. CDR1 and CDR2 from the germline V gene are MNHEY and SMNVEV (reference sequence). The CDR3 consists of 13 residues. Trimming stripped 2 bases from V and 4 bases from J, with 8 bases between. The CDR3, as DNA: TGTGCCAGCAGTTTAGGAGGTGCCTATGGCTACACCTTC. It specifies CASSLGGAYGYTF.

The gene calls are TRBV5-1 and TRBJ2-1; 9 bases are a match to TRBD1. V lost 1 base to trimming and J lost 6 bases; unmatched junction nucleotides: 2. Germline-derived CDR1 and CDR2 are SGHRS and YFSETQ. This CDR3 has 14 amino acids. This CDR3 is CASSLQGQGNEQFF. In nucleotides, the CDR3 is TGCGCCAGCAGCTTGCAGGGACAGGGCAATGAGCAGTTCTTC. The whole variable domain, remainder taken from reference TRBV5-1 and TRBJ2-1, is KAGVTQTPRYLIKTRGQQVTLSCSPISGHRSVSWYQQTPGQGLQFLFEYFSETQRNKGNFPGRFSGRQFSNSRSEMNVSTLELGDSALYLCASSLQGQGNEQFFGPGTRLTVL.

This chain joins TRBV13 and TRBJ1-5, with D uncertain. Per germline, CDR1 PRHDT and CDR2 FYEKMQ (reference sequence). V lost 6 bases, J lost 4 bases, and 10 bases lay in between. The CDR3 consists of 13 residues. The CDR3, as DNA: TGTGCCAGCAGTTACCACGGTAATCAGCCCCAGCATTTT. Its protein product is CASSYHGNQPQHF. Variable domain in full (rest from reference TRBV13 and TRBJ1-5): AAGVIQSPRHLIKEKRETATLKCYPIPRHDTVYWYQQGPGQDPQFLISFYEKMQSDKGSIPDRFSAQQFSDYHSELNMSSLELGDSALYFCASSYHGNQPQHFGDGTRLSIL.

This clone has a handful of counts. This chain links TRBV10-3 with TRBJ1-1; maybe TRBD1 (5 bases). Germline V gene sequence: CDR1 ENHRY, CDR2 SYGVKD. Trimming shortened V by 0 bases and J by 3 bases, and 14 bases separated the two germline ends. The CDR3 is made up of 16 amino acids. As DNA, the CDR3 is TGTGCCATCAGTGAGTCGAGGGGACTCCGATACACTGAAGCTTTCTTT. This gives the protein CAISESRGLRYTEAFF.

This clone was detected a few times. The chain employs TRBV30 and TRBJ2-1; D possibly uses TRBD1 or TRBD2 (5 bases each). The germline V and J ends were trimmed by 8 bases and 0 bases, with 14 bases remaining between them. This CDR3 spans 14 amino acids. The germline V gene encodes CDR1 GTSNPN and CDR2 SVGIG (reference sequence). As DNA, the CDR3 is TGTGCCCGTTCAGAGGGGAGCTCCTACAATGAGCAGTTCTTC. Translated, it gives CARSEGSSYNEQFF.

The chain is built from TRBV5-1 and TRBJ2-5; a possible D gene is TRBD1 (6 bases). Germline loops: CDR1 SGHRS, CDR2 YFSETQ. CDR3 length equals 17 residues. The V gene lost 3 bases and the J gene lost 5 bases, with 23 bases spanning the gap. Here the CDR3 DNA reads TGCGCCAGCAGCTGGGACACTGGGCATAGAATTTTGGAGACCCAGTACTTC. Translating it yields CASSWDTGHRILETQYF. Full variable domain (rest looked up from reference TRBV5-1 and TRBJ2-5): KAGVTQTPRYLIKTRGQQVTLSCSPISGHRSVSWYQQTPGQGLQFLFEYFSETQRNKGNFPGRFSGRQFSNSRSEMNVSTLELGDSALYLCASSWDTGHRILETQYFGPGTRLLVL.